The 30 T cell receptor beta chains given below trace back to one sample, sequenced in a study of T cell responses to AZD1222 COVID-19 vaccine. This table comes from immunoSEQ multiplex PCR, and its TCRdb copy is limited to in-frame clones, with some not included. Of 35,000 to 45,000 clones in the sample, around four fifths are singletons; the top ten hold under 20%. This sample comprised peripheral blood, obtained 28 days after the second AZD1222 dose. The receptors here all came from an adult who received the AZD1222 COVID-19 vaccine.

This chain joins TRBV7-9 and TRBJ1-1, with no clear D. The CDR3 contains 14 residues. Germline V gene sequence: CDR1 SEHNR, CDR2 FQNEAQ (reference sequence). The V end was cut by 5 bases, the J end by 0 bases, with 10 bases between. CDR3 sequence (DNA): TGTGCCAGCAGCCTCAGGACCTTGAACACTGAAGCTTTCTTT. This gives the protein CASSLRTLNTEAFF.

This chain uses TRBV6-5 with TRBJ1-1, with 7 bases matching TRBD1. Trimming removed 10 bases from V and 0 bases from J; junction bases left unmatched: 5. Germline V gene data show CDR1 as MNHEY and CDR2 as SVGAGI. This CDR3 is built from 13 residues. The DNA of the CDR3 is TGTGCCACCTCAACAGGGGTGAACACTGAAGCTTTCTTT. This sequence encodes CATSTGVNTEAFF.

The genes are TRBV28 and TRBJ1-4; D remains ambiguous. The CDR3 is made up of 15 amino acids. V was shortened by 4 bases and J by 1 base, with 10 bases between the two germline ends. Germline V gives CDR1 MDHEN, CDR2 SYDVKM. CDR3 coding DNA: TGTGCCAGCAGTTCGCCCGACATAACTAATGAAAAACTGTTTTTT. This sequence encodes CASSSPDITNEKLFF.

The V gene is TRBV25-1, the J gene TRBJ1-5; 10 nucleotides match TRBD1. The J segment lost 3 bases and the V segment lost 5 bases, leaving 7 bases of the junction unmatched. The CDR3 is 16 residues long. CDR1 and CDR2 from the germline V gene are MGHDK and SYGVNS. CDR3 residues: CASSPQDRGFNQPQHF. In nucleotides, the CDR3 is TGTGCCAGCAGTCCCCAGGACAGGGGGTTCAATCAGCCCCAGCATTTT.

The rearrangement uses TRBV7-9 and TRBJ1-2; D is possibly TRBD1 (5 bases). Trimming cost V 7 bases and J 5 bases, with 20 bases left between them. Germline V CDR1 and CDR2: SEHNR, FQNEAQ (reference sequence). The CDR3 loop spans 15 amino acids. In DNA form, the CDR3 reads TGTGCCAGCACCACCTCGGGCAGGGAAAAGTATGGCTACACCTTC. Protein product: CASTTSGREKYGYTF.

The gene calls are TRBV9 and TRBJ1-1, with TRBD1 as a possible D gene (6 bases). CDR1 SGDLS and CDR2 YYNGEE come from the germline V gene. Trimming pared 5 bases from V and 2 bases from J, leaving 13 bases between. The CDR3 sequence is 14 residues long. Written as DNA, the CDR3 is TGTGCCAGCAGTCCCCAGGGGATTAACACTGAAGCTTTCTTT. Translated, it gives CASSPQGINTEAFF.

The chain links TRBV19 to TRBJ1-5, with 8 bases identical to TRBD1. The CDR3 runs 14 residues. V lost 6 bases, J lost 6 bases, and 7 bases stayed unmatched. Germline values: CDR1 LNHDA, CDR2 SQIVND (reference sequence). DNA for the CDR3: TGTGCCAGTAGGGACAGGGAGCGGGCTCAGCCCCAGCATTTT. It encodes CASRDRERAQPQHF.

The chain is built from TRBV11-2 and TRBJ2-1; D may match TRBD1 or TRBD2 (6 bases each). The CDR3 has 17 amino acids. V dropped 5 bases and J dropped 8 bases, with 25 bases sitting between them. Per the germline V gene, CDR1 is SGHAT and CDR2 is FQNNGV. The chain's CDR3 is CASSARGGALGGHEQFF. The CDR3 coding sequence is TGTGCCAGCAGCGCCCGAGGCGGGGCACTAGGGGGGCATGAGCAGTTCTTC.

This sequence joins TRBV27 and TRBJ1-4; 7 nucleotides agree with TRBD1. V dropped 6 bases and J dropped 7; count of bases not matched to a gene: 8. The CDR3 covers 14 residues. Germline CDR1 and CDR2: MNHEY and SMNVEV (reference sequence). In DNA, the CDR3 is TGTGCCAGCAGCCCCAGGGGGGTGATTGAAAAACTGTTTTTT. Encoded protein: CASSPRGVIEKLFF. Filled out from reference TRBV27 and TRBJ1-4, the complete variable domain reads EAQVTQNPRYLITVTGKKLTVTCSQNMNHEYMSWYRQDPGLGLRQIYYSMNVEVTDKGDVPEGYKVSRKEKRNFPLILESPSPNQTSLYFCASSPRGVIEKLFFGSGTQLSVL.

The J gene is TRBJ1-2, the V gene TRBV2; TRBD1 is a possible D gene (6 bases). CDR1 is SNHLY, CDR2 FYNNEI, per germline. CDR3 length equals 13 residues. V was clipped by 5 bases and J by 2 bases, with 9 bases between them. This CDR3 reads CASSSQGNYGYTF. As DNA, the CDR3 is TGTGCCAGCAGTAGCCAGGGGAACTATGGCTACACCTTC.

The J gene is TRBJ2-7, the V gene TRBV7-9, with D uncertain. V lost 6 bases and J 2 bases, leaving 5 bases between the germline ends. CDR3 size: 11 residues. CDR1 is SEHNR and CDR2 is FQNEAQ in the germline V gene (reference sequence). This chain's CDR3 is CASSPTYEQYF. CDR3 nucleotides: TGTGCCAGCAGTCCAACCTACGAGCAGTACTTC.

The V and J genes are TRBV5-4 and TRBJ1-1; TRBD1 matches at 7 bases. Trimming at V came to 4 bases and at J to 1 base, leaving 7 bases not matched to a gene. This CDR3 comprises 15 residues. Per the germline V gene, CDR1 is SGHNT and CDR2 is YYREEE (reference sequence). CDR3 amino acids: CASSANWDRNTEAFF. CDR3 DNA: TGTGCCAGCAGCGCTAACTGGGACAGGAACACTGAAGCTTTCTTT.

This clone has only one observation. The rearrangement links TRBV28 to TRBJ2-3, with 10 bases matching TRBD2. The CDR3 length is 19 residues. Germline loops: CDR1 MDHEN, CDR2 SYDVKM. The junction had 22 bases not matched to a gene; V was cut back by 10 bases and J by 3 bases. CDR3 nucleotides: TGTGCCACAGACAGAGCGGGGGGGTATTCAATGTCTGGGACAGATACGCAGTATTTT. Its translation: CATDRAGGYSMSGTDTQYF.

The V and J genes are TRBV7-6 and TRBJ1-6, with D possibly matching TRBD1 (5 bases). The CDR3 runs to 15 residues. CDR1 and CDR2 (germline): SGHVS, FNYEAQ. V was pared by 1 base and J by 8 bases, with 12 bases between. The CDR3 is CASSLGGALHSPLHF. CDR3 in DNA: TGTGCCAGCAGCTTAGGTGGGGCGTTGCATTCACCCCTCCACTTT. The full variable domain, rest sourced from reference TRBV7-6 and TRBJ1-6, is GAGVSQSPRYKVTKRGQDVALRCDPISGHVSLYWYRQALGQGPEFLTYFNYEAQQDKSGLPNDRFSAERPEGSISTLTIQRTEQRDSAMYRCASSLGGALHSPLHFGNGTRLTVT.

The chain recombines TRBV6-1 with TRBJ1-6, with 10 nucleotides matching TRBD1. The V segment lost 3 bases and the J segment 4 bases; nucleotides outside the gene matches: 3. Per germline, CDR1 MNHNS and CDR2 SASEGT. This CDR3 spans 16 amino acids. The CDR3 coding sequence is TGTGCCAGCAGTGACCGGGACAGGGGTTATAATTCACCCCTCCACTTT. It is translated as CASSDRDRGYNSPLHF.

This clone was seen a handful of times. CDR3 in DNA: TGTGCCACCAGCAGGGACACCTCCTACGAGCAGTACTTC. Translation: CATSRDTSYEQYF. The rearrangement uses TRBV15 and TRBJ2-7, with a tentative D call TRBD1 (5 bases). The CDR3 is 13 amino acids. Germline-derived CDR1 and CDR2 are LNHNV and YYDKDF (reference sequence). V shed 3 bases and J shed 0 bases, with 6 bases lying between them.

This clone was observed once. The rearrangement links TRBV6-5 to TRBJ1-2; 7 bases are shared with TRBD1. Germline V CDR1 and CDR2: MNHEY, SVGAGI. The CDR3 extends over 11 amino acids. V shed 6 bases, J shed 7 bases, and the junction held 2 bases outside the gene matches. The CDR3 DNA sequence: TGTGCCAGCAGGGCAGGGGGTGGCTACACCTTC. This sequence encodes CASRAGGGYTF.

J is TRBJ1-6 and V is TRBV18, with a tentative D call TRBD1 (5 bases). Trimming pared 6 bases from V and 7 bases from J, leaving 16 bases between. This CDR3 region has 15 residues. Germline CDR1 is KGHSH and CDR2 is LQKENI. The CDR3 loop is CASSGGGAENSPLHF. The CDR3 DNA follows: TGTGCCAGCTCCGGTGGCGGGGCAGAAAATTCACCCCTCCACTTT.

The chain links TRBV30 to TRBJ1-6; no firm D call. The CDR3 sequence is 18 residues long. Trimming removed 5 bases at V and 0 bases at J, with 20 bases between. Germline CDR1 and CDR2: GTSNPN and SVGIG (reference sequence). The CDR3: CAWCDMGMARSYNSPLHF. CDR3 nucleotides: TGTGCCTGGTGTGATATGGGGATGGCTCGCTCCTATAATTCACCCCTCCACTTT.

The table lists this clone with a few counts. The chain is built from TRBV7-8 and TRBJ1-1, with D maybe TRBD1 (6 bases). The germline gives CDR1 SGHVS, CDR2 FQNEAQ. The length of the CDR3 is 13 residues. V was clipped by 5 bases and J by 5 bases, with 12 bases between them. DNA of the CDR3: TGTGCCAGCAGCCGGAATCAGGGGACTGAAGCTTTCTTT. The encoded protein is CASSRNQGTEAFF.

This clone was counted a few times. The chain uses TRBV7-8 and TRBJ2-7, with 8 bases matching TRBD2. Germline values: CDR1 SGHVS, CDR2 FQNEAQ. CDR3 length: 16 residues. The ends lost 4 bases at V and 5 bases at J; junction bases unmatched: 13. The CDR3 DNA is TGTGCCAGCAGCTCTAACAGCGGCGGGGGGAGGAACGAGCAGTACTTC. Residues: CASSSNSGGGRNEQYF.

V is TRBV5-6 and J is TRBJ2-1; no clear D gene. V lost 2 bases to trimming and J lost 4 bases, with 7 bases between them. This CDR3 region has 13 residues. In germline, CDR1 is SGHDT, CDR2 YYEEEE. In DNA form, the CDR3 reads TGTGCCAGCAGCTTCGTGCGGTACAATGAGCAGTTCTTC. Its translation: CASSFVRYNEQFF.

This clone was counted a few times. The genes are TRBV5-6 and TRBJ1-2; 7 bases align to TRBD1. Germline CDR1 is SGHDT and CDR2 is YYEEEE. The CDR3 contains 14 residues. J was trimmed by 6 bases and V by 2 bases; bases with no gene match: 7. Written as DNA, the CDR3 is TGTGCCAGCAGCTTATCGGGACAGAGGGATGGCTACACCTTC. This sequence encodes CASSLSGQRDGYTF.

The J gene is TRBJ1-1, the V gene TRBV6-5, with D perhaps TRBD1 (6 bases). With 7 bases removed from V and 1 base from J, the gap between germline ends came to 13 bases. There are 14 residues in the CDR3. Looked up from germline, CDR1 is MNHEY and CDR2 is SVGAGI. CDR3 sequence: CASTRRGTNTEAFF. The CDR3 nucleotides read TGTGCCAGCACCAGAAGGGGGACGAACACTGAAGCTTTCTTT.

The V and J genes are TRBV5-6 and TRBJ1-2; no reliable D call. The CDR3 contains 12 residues. Germline CDR1 and CDR2: SGHDT and YYEEEE. Deletions cut 5 bases from V and 6 bases from J, with 11 bases between. CDR3 sequence (DNA): TGTGCCAGCAGGCCCGGGAACGATGGCTACACCTTC. Residues: CASRPGNDGYTF.

The J gene is TRBJ2-1, the V gene TRBV12-3 or TRBV12-4; D is undetermined. V was cut by 3 bases and J by 7 bases, with 4 bases left in between. The CDR3 consists of 11 residues. The CDR3 DNA reads as TGTGCCAGCAGTTTCGATAATGAGCAGTTCTTC. Translation gives CASSFDNEQFF.

The chain combines TRBV6-5 with TRBJ2-7, with unresolved D. Germline V gene data show CDR1 as MNHEY and CDR2 as SVGAGI. This CDR3 has 15 amino acids. V lost 6 bases and J 0 bases, leaving 15 bases between the germline ends. Written as DNA, the CDR3 is TGTGCCAGCAGCTCCCTGGGCGGATCCTCCTACGAGCAGTACTTC. Translating it yields CASSSLGGSSYEQYF.

The genes are TRBV6-2 or TRBV6-3 and TRBJ1-1, with 8 bases that match TRBD1. J lost 12 bases, V lost 4 bases, and 10 bases had no gene match. The germline gives CDR1 MNHEY, CDR2 SVGEGT. The CDR3 has 13 residues. This chain's CDR3 is CASSFPGQGTTFF. The CDR3 coding sequence is TGTGCCAGCAGTTTCCCCGGACAGGGTACAACTTTCTTT.

The chain joins TRBV2 to TRBJ1-5; 7 nucleotides agree with TRBD1. The germline CDR1 and CDR2 sequences are SNHLY and FYNNEI. The trim removed 3 bases at V and 2 bases at J, leaving 7 bases unmatched. This CDR3 has 16 amino acids. CDR3 nucleotides: TGTGCCAGCAGTGATTACAGGCAGGGGGGCAATCAGCCCCAGCATTTT. As protein: CASSDYRQGGNQPQHF.

The chain couples TRBV19 to TRBJ2-1, with D possibly matching TRBD2 (5 bases). Germline loops: CDR1 LNHDA, CDR2 SQIVND (reference sequence). Deletions cut 3 bases from V and 6 bases from J, with 9 bases between. CDR3 length: 13 residues. CDR3 loop: CASSMVRGNEQFF. DNA for the CDR3: TGTGCCAGTAGTATGGTTCGGGGCAATGAGCAGTTCTTC.